This TCR beta chain is drawn from a study of cytotoxic CD8 clonotypes in ibrutinib-treated CLL. Data came from immunoSEQ multiplex PCR; TCRdb stores just in-frame clones and leaves some out. The sample shows about 50,000 clones, about three fifths of them seen only once. This clone was counted only a few times. The starting material was PBMCs, obtained after 24 months of ibrutinib treatment. The origin of this receptor is a human donor with chronic lymphocytic leukemia.

The CDR3 coding sequence is TGTGCCACCAGCAGGAAAGGACAGGGGACAGGAAACACCATATATTTT. Translating it yields CATSRKGQGTGNTIYF. The rearrangement joins TRBV15 to TRBJ1-3; 9 bases agree with TRBD1. The J segment lost 4 bases and the V segment lost 3 bases, leaving 7 bases of the junction unmatched. The CDR3 sequence is 16 residues long. The germline gives CDR1 LNHNV, CDR2 YYDKDF (reference sequence).